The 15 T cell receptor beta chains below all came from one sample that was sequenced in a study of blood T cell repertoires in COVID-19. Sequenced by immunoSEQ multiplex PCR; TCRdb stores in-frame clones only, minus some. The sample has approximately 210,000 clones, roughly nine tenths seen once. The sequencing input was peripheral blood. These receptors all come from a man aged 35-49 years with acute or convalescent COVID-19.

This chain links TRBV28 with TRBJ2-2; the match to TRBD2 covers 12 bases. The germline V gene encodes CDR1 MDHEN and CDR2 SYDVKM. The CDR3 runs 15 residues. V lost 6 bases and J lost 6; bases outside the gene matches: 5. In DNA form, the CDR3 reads TGTGCCAGCAGACTAGCGGGAGGTGTGGCCGGGGAGCTGTTTTTT. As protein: CASRLAGGVAGELFF.

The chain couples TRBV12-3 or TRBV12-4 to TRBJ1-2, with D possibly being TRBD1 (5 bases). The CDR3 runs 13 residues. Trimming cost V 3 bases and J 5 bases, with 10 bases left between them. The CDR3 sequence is CASSLGLLYGYTF. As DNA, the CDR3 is TGTGCCAGCAGTTTGGGGCTTCTTTATGGCTACACCTTC.

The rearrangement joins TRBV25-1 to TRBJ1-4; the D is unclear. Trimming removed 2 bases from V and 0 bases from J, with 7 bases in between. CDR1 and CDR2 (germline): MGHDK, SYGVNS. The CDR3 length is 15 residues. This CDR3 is CASSEGGTTNEKLFF. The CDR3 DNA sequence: TGTGCCAGCAGTGAAGGCGGAACAACTAATGAAAAACTGTTTTTT.

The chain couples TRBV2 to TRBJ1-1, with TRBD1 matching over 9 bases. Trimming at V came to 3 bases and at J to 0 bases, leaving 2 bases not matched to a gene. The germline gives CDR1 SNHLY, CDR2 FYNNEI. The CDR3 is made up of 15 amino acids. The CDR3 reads CASSDRTGVNTEAFF. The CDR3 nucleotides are TGTGCCAGCAGTGATCGGACAGGGGTGAACACTGAAGCTTTCTTT. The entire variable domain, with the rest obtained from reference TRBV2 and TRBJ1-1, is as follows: EPEVTQTPSHQVTQMGQEVILRCVPISNHLYFYWYRQILGQKVEFLVSFYNNEISEKSEIFDDQFSVERPDGSNFTLKIRSTKLEDSAMYFCASSDRTGVNTEAFFGQGTRLTVV.

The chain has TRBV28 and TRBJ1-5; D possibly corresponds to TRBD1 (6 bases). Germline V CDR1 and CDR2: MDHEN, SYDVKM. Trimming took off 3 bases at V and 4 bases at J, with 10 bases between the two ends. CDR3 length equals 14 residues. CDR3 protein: CASSLLQGNQPQHF. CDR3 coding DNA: TGTGCCAGCAGTTTGTTACAGGGAAATCAGCCCCAGCATTTT. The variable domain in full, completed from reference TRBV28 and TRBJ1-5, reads DVKVTQSSRYLVKRTGEKVFLECVQDMDHENMFWYRQDPGLGLRLIYFSYDVKMKEKGDIPEGYSVSREKKERFSLILESASTNQTSMYLCASSLLQGNQPQHFGDGTRLSIL.

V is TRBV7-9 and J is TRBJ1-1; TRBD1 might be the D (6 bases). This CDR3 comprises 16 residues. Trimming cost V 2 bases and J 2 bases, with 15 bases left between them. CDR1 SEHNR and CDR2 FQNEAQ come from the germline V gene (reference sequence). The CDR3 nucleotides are TGTGCCAGCAGCTTAAATATGATACAGGGAAACACTGAAGCTTTCTTT. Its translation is CASSLNMIQGNTEAFF.

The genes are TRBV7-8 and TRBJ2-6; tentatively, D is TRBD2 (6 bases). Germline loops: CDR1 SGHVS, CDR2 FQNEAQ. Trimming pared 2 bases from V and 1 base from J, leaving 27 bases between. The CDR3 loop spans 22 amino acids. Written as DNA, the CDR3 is TGTGCCAGCAGCTTACGGCTCAGACCTGGGGACTCACCGTTTTCTGGGGCCAACGTCCTGACTTTC. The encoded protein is CASSLRLRPGDSPFSGANVLTF.

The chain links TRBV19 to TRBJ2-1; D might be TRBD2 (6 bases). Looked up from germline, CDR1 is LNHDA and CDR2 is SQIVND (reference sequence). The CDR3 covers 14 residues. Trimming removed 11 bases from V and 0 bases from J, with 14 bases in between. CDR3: CALRDLSSYNEQFF. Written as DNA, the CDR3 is TGTGCCCTCCGGGACTTGAGCTCCTACAATGAGCAGTTCTTC.

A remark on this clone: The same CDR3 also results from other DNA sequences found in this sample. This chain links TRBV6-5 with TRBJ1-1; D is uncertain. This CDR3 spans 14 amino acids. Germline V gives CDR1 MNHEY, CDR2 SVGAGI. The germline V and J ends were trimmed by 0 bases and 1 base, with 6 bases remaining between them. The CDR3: CASSYSRQNTEAFF. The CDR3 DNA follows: TGTGCCAGCAGTTACTCGAGGCAGAACACTGAAGCTTTCTTT.

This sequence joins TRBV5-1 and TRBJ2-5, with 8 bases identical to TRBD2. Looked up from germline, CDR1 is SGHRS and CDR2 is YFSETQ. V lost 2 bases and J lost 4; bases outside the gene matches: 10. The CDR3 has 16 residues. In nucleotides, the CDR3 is TGCGCCAGCAGCTTCTCCACGGGACTAGTTGGAGAGACCCAGTACTTC. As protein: CASSFSTGLVGETQYF.

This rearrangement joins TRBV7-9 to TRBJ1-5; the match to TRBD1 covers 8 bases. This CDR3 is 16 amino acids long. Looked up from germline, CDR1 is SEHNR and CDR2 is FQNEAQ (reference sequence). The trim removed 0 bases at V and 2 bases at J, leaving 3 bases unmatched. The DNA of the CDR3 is TGTGCCAGCAGCTTAGCAGACAGGGGCGGCAATCAGCCCCAGCATTTT. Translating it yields CASSLADRGGNQPQHF.

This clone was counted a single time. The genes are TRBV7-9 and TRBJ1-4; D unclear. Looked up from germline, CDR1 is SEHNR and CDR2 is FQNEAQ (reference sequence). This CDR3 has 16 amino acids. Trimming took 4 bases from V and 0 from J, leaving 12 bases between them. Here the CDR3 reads CASSSNPQTTNEKLFF. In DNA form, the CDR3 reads TGTGCCAGCAGCTCCAACCCACAAACAACTAATGAAAAACTGTTTTTT.

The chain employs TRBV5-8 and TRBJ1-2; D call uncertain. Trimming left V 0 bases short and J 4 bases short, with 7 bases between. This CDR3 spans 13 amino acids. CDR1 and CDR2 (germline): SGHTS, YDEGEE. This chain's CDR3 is CASSLAAGYGYTF. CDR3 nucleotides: TGTGCCAGCAGCTTGGCCGCAGGCTATGGCTACACCTTC.

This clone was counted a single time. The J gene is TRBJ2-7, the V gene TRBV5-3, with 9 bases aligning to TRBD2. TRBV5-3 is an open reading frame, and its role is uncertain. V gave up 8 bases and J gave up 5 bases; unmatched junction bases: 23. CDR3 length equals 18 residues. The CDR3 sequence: CARRPWGWREGSRNEQYF. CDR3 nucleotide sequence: TGTGCCAGGCGGCCTTGGGGTTGGCGGGAGGGCTCAAGGAACGAGCAGTACTTC.

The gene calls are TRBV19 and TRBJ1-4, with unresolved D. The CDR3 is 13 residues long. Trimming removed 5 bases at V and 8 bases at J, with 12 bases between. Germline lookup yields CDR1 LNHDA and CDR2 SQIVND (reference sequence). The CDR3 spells CASSPRDTEKLFF. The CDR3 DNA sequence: TGTGCCAGTAGTCCGCGGGATACCGAAAAACTGTTTTTT.